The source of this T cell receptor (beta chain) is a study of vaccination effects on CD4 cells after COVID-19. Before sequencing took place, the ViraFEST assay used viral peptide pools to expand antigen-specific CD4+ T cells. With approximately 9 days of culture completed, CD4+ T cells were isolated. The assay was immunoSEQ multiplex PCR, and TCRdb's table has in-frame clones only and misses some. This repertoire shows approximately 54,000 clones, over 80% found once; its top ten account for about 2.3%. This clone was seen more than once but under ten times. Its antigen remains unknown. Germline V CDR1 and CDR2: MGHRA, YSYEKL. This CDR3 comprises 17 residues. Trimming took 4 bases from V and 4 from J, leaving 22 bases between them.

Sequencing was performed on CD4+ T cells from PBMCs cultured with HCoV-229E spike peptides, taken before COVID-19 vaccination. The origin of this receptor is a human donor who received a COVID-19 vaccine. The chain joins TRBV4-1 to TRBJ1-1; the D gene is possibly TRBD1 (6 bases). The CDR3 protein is CASSPQGAPVGRTEAFF. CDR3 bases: TGCGCCAGCAGCCCACAGGGCGCGCCGGTTGGCCGCACTGAAGCTTTCTTT.